The subject of this entry is one TCR beta chain. In its sample, this clonotype was seen a few times. Its cognate antigen has yet to be identified. Base qualities are not provided; no much larger clone lies one nucleotide away. These data are taken from a study of T cells in Graves' hyperthyroidism and ophthalmopathy (dated by TCRdb to about 2019). In terms of the full investigation: Peripheral blood samples were taken at initial diagnosis, before any treatment was given. To identify distinguishing TCR V-J signatures, a discovery cohort of around 100 patients was used, comprising 40 to 45 with Graves' ophthalmopathy and around 60 with stable Graves' hyperthyroidism. Whether ophthalmopathy could be predicted prospectively was tested in an independent validation cohort made up of roughly 19 hyperthyroidism patients plus 17 patients who later progressed to ophthalmopathy. The 95 to 100 discovery patients were randomly divided into training and test sets at a 7:3 ratio. In more than five Graves' hyperthyroidism patients, the study also compared T-cell repertoires from thyroid tissue with T-cell repertoires from blood. After sampling, hyperthyroidism patients received methimazole starting at 30 mg daily, and ophthalmopathy patients received high-dose intravenous methylprednisolone. According to the paper, TCR Vbeta CDR3 sequencing was carried out on some 140 peripheral blood samples, which came from 40 to 45 ophthalmopathy, about 75 hyperthyroidism and about 17 progressor patients.

Graves' hyperthyroidism was defined as stable when no progression to ophthalmopathy occurred over 18 months of follow-up. The hyperthyroidism patients were between 18 and 65 years old and newly diagnosed, with a disease duration of less than 2 months. The study excluded patients with uncontrolled infections, other autoimmune diseases, pregnancy or lactation. Diagnoses relied on clinical symptoms, serum thyroxine and TRAb, thyroid ultrasound and orbital computed tomography. PBMCs were isolated from 8 to 10 ml of fresh peripheral blood by Ficoll-Paque density gradient centrifugation. Total RNA was extracted using Trizol reagent, and RNA quality was assessed on an Agilent 2100 Bioanalyzer. General findings and caveats noted by the study authors: Most expanded thyroid clonotypes (frequency above 0.001) were also detected in blood, a finding suggesting that blood repertoires may reflect thyroid immune responses. Sample size was not statistically predetermined, and investigators were not blinded to group allocation. A model built on a 13 V-J signature distinguished ophthalmopathy from stable hyperthyroidism, reaching about 88% sensitivity and 81.08% specificity in cross-validation and 80%/75% in testing. During validation, the model predicted progression to ophthalmopathy a median of approximately 6.5 months ahead of onset, with more than 60% sensitivity and around 72% specificity.

The TCR beta CDR3 regions were amplified from the RNA transcripts. The TCR CDR3 was subjected to a first round of RT-PCR using the HTBI primer set and the Qiagen OneStep RT-PCR kit. Libraries were constructed in a second round of multiplex PCR, after which size selection and purification were carried out. Libraries were sequenced paired-end with 100 bp reads on an Illumina HiSeq2000. The study's own analysis went as follows. SOAPnuke was used to process the raw data, removing reads that contained adapters or uncalled bases, had a mean Phred below 15, or lacked an exact match to the constant primer or identifier. COPE v1.2.5 was used to merge high-quality paired reads, and clonotypes were defined as unique nucleotide sequences. Clonotypes were aligned to IMGT TRBV, TRBD and TRBJ reference segments using MiTCR v1.1. The analysis was restricted to V-J combinations with a frequency above 0.0001, which together covered over 99% of the repertoires. A TCS score was defined as the ratio of F50 (clonal expansion) to E x V (chaos), with BLOSUM62-based TCRdist applied between CDR3 peptides within each V-J. Welch's t-statistics and random forest reduced approximately 520 V-J features to around 14, which were used in a naive Bayes classifier (R e1071). TCRdb cleaned the public reads at Q25 with fastp, built clones with MiXCR and kept in-frame beta chains. Under each unique CDR3 protein, matching rows form one entry showing the most common genes and DNA. In this record, the V and J calls reflect TCRdb's handling and not the investigators' own analysis. Within this sample are about 480,000 distinct CDR3 sequences, with 13% to 15% of them counted one time only. The top ten constitute around 17% of the sample.

Specimen: blood. This TCR derives from a woman in her late teens or twenties with Graves' hyperthyroidism.

CDR3 reads: CAWRTGFNAQPQHF. The base sequence is TGTGCCTGGCGTACAGGGTTCAACGCTCAGCCCCAGCATTTT. The chain is assembled from TRBV30 and TRBJ1-5, with a tentative D gene TRBD1 over 6 matching bases. The V and J ends are trimmed by 5 bases and 6 bases, leaving 17 bases between them. The CDR3 has 14 amino acids, counting the end cysteine and phenylalanine. Just CDR3 DNA is preserved here, 42 bases in frame from base 1. For CDR1 and CDR2, the germline V gene (reference sequence) lists GTSNPN and SVGIG.